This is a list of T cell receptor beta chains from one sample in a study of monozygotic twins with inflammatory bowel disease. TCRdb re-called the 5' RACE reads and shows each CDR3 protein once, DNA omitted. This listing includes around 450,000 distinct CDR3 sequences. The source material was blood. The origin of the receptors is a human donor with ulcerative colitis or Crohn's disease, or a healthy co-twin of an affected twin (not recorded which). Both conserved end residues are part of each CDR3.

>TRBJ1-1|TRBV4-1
CASSQDQTLADTEAFF
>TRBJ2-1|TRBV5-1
CASSSSGPYNEQFF
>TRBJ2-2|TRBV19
CASSIGTNTGELFF
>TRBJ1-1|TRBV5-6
CASSFGQINTEAFF
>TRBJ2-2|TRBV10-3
CAISPGLAGENTGELFF
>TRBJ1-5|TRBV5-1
CASSYGKDQPQHF
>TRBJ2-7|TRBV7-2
CASSLRQGRDEQYF
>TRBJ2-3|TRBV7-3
CASSLDPSTDTQYF
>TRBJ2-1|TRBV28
CASSLWSANEQFF
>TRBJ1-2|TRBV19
CASSKDRGHGGYTF
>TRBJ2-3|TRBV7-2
CASSNRDRGDTQYF
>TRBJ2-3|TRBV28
CASSFPRGQADTQYF
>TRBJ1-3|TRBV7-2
CASSTLYGNTIYF
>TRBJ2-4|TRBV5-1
CASSLGPLEAKNIQYF
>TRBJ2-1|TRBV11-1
CASSLLRGNEQFF
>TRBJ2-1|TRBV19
CASSPLHEQFF
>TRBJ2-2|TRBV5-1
CASSRANSGGTGELFF
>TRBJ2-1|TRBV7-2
CASSLRLRLDEQFF
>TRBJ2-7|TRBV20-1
CSAQSGRSFYEQYF
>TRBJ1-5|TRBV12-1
CASSWGQLYSNQPQHF
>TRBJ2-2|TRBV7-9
CASRRDRATNTGELFF
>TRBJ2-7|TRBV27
CASSYLSGAYEQYF
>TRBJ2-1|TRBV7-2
CASSLGRLVDDEQFF
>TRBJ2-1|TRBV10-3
CAISESGLVYNEQFF
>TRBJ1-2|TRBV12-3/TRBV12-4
CASAAHNYGYTF
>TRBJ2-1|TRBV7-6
CASSLGGSGSYNEQFF
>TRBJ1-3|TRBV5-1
CASSPTVVGSGNTIYF